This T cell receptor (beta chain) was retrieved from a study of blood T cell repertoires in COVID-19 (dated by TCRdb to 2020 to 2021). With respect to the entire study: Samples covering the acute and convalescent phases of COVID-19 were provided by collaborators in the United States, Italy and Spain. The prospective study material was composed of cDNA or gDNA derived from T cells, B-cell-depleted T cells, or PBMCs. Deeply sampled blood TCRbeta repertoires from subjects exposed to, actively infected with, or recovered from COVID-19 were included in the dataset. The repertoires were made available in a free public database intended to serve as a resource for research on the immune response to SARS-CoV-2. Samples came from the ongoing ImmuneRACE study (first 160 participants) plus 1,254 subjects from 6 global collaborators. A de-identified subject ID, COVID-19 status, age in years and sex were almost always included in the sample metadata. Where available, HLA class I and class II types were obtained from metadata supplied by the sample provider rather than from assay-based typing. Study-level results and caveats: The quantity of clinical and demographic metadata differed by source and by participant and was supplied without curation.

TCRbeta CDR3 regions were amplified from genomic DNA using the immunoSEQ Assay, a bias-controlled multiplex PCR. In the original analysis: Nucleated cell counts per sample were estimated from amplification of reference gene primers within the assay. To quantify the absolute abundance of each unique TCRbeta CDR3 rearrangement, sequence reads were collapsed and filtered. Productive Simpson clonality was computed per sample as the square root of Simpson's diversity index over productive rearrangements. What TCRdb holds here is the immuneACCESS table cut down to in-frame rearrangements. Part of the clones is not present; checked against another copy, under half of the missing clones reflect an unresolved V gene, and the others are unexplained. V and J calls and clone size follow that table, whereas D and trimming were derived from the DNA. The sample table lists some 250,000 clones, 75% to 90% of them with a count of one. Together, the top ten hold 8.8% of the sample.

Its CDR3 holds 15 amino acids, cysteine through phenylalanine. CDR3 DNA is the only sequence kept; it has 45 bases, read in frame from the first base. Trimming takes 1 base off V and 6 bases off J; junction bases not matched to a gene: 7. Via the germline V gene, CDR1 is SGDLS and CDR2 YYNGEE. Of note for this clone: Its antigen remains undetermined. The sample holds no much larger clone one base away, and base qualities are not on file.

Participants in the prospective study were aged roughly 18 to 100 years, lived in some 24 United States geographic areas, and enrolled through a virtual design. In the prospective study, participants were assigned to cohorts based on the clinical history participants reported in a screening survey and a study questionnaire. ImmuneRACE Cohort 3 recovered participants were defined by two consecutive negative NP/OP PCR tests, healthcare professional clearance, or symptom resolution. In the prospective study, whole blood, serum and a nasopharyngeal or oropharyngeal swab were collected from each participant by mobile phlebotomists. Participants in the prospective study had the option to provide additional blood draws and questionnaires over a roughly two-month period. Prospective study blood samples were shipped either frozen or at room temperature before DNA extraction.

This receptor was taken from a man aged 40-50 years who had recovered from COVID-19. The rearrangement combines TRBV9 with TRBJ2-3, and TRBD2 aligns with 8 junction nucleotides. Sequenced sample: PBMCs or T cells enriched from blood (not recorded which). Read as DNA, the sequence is TGTGCCAGCAGCGTATACGGGAGGGCCTGGGATACGCAGTATTTT. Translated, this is CASSVYGRAWDTQYF.